This TCR beta chain was observed in a study of CD8 T cells in ankylosing spondylitis. This clonotype has just a few counts. No antigen is known for it. Whole-study results and caveats: Blood from ankylosing spondylitis patients appeared to carry a characteristic roughly eight-variant TCR beta motif.

Trimming removed 2 bases at V and 7 bases at J, with 8 bases between. The CDR3 length is 13 residues. TCRdb itself ran the 5' RACE reads through MiXCR, one entry per CDR3 protein. The table lists about 160,000 distinct CDR3 sequences, approximately 16% of them singletons. The TCR comes from a male donor with ankylosing spondylitis or in good health (not recorded which). The chain is built from TRBV12-3 or TRBV12-4 and TRBJ1-4, with D hard to call. The sample consisted of blood, either unsorted or a sorted T cell fraction (not recorded which). Here the CDR3 reads CASSLREGEKLFF. The CDR3 bases are TGTGCCAGCAGTTTAAGGGAGGGTGAAAAACTGTTTTTT.